Each of the 25 T cell receptor beta chains below was sequenced from the same sample in a study of blood T cell repertoires in COVID-19. TCRdb keeps only in-frame clones here, not all; method: immunoSEQ multiplex PCR. The sample includes 150,000 to 200,000 clones, around 85% of them seen just once. Sequenced material: peripheral blood. These receptors were obtained from a human donor in a cohort sampled during active COVID-19.

This sequence joins TRBV29-1 and TRBJ2-1; possibly TRBD1 for D (5 bases). The V gene's germline CDR1 is SQVTM and CDR2 ANQGSEA. The V and J ends lost 6 bases and 6 bases respectively, with 18 bases between them. The CDR3 covers 14 residues. The CDR3 DNA sequence: TGCAGCGTCGGATGGGGCACCCTCAGCAATGAGCAGTTCTTC. Residues: CSVGWGTLSNEQFF.

CDR3 in amino acids: CASSPLDRGLETQYF. As DNA, the CDR3 is TGTGCCAGCAGCCCGCTGGACAGGGGGTTGGAGACCCAGTACTTC. V and J are TRBV14 and TRBJ2-5; 10 positions agree with TRBD1. There are 15 residues in the CDR3. CDR1 is SGHDN and CDR2 is FVKESK in the germline V gene. V gave up 4 bases and J gave up 5 bases; unmatched junction bases: 7. Variable domain in full (rest from reference TRBV14 and TRBJ2-5): EAGVTQFPSHSVIEKGQTVTLRCDPISGHDNLYWYRRVMGKEIKFLLHFVKESKQDESGMPNNRFLAERTGGTYSTLKVQPAELEDSGVYFCASSPLDRGLETQYFGPGTRLLVL.

The chain combines TRBV11-2 with TRBJ2-3; possible D gene TRBD1, 7 bases. V gave up 4 bases and J gave up 0 bases, with 17 bases separating them. Per the germline V gene, CDR1 is SGHAT and CDR2 is FQNNGV. The CDR3 spans 17 residues. The CDR3 loop reads CASSYKGAGTSTDTQYF. Here the CDR3 DNA reads TGTGCCAGCAGCTATAAGGGGGCGGGGACAAGCACAGATACGCAGTATTTT.

V is TRBV6-5 and J is TRBJ1-2, with a weak D call TRBD1 (6 bases). The CDR3 sequence is 14 residues long. V was clipped by 2 bases and J by 7 bases, with 14 bases between them. Germline-derived CDR1 and CDR2 are MNHEY and SVGAGI. CDR3 protein: CASSYNTGIVGYTF. CDR3 sequence (DNA): TGTGCCAGCAGTTACAACACAGGGATAGTTGGCTACACCTTC.

This sequence joins TRBV11-1 and TRBJ1-2; 8 nucleotides line up with TRBD1. Germline CDR1 reads SGHAT; CDR2 reads FQDESV (reference sequence). The CDR3 spans 15 residues. V shed 6 bases and J 8 bases; nucleotides not matched to a gene: 14. The CDR3 here is CASRGTRTGLDGYTF. The DNA for the CDR3 is TGTGCCAGCAGGGGGACAAGGACAGGGTTGGACGGCTACACCTTC.

This rearrangement joins TRBV5-4 to TRBJ2-5, with TRBD1 matching over 7 bases. The V and J ends lost 2 bases and 2 bases, in that order; junction bases with no gene match: 9. There are 16 residues in the CDR3. CDR1 is SGHNT and CDR2 is YYREEE in the germline V gene (reference sequence). CDR3 DNA: TGTGCCAGCAGCTTTATCCGTACAGGGGCGCAAGAGACCCAGTACTTC. Amino acid sequence: CASSFIRTGAQETQYF. The whole variable domain, filled in from reference TRBV5-4 and TRBJ2-5, reads ETGVTQSPTHLIKTRGQQVTLRCSSQSGHNTVSWYQQALGQGPQFIFQYYREEENGRGNFPPRFSGLQFPNYSSELNVNALELDDSALYLCASSFIRTGAQETQYFGPGTRLLVL.

V and J are TRBV7-2 and TRBJ1-2; no reliable D call. CDR1 is SGHTA and CDR2 is FQGNSA in the germline V gene. This CDR3 comprises 13 residues. V lost 8 bases, J lost 5 bases, and 15 bases lay in between. Written as DNA, the CDR3 is TGTGCCAGCGGACTCGGAGGGTCTTATGGCTACACCTTC. Its translation is CASGLGGSYGYTF.

V usage is TRBV25-1 and J usage is TRBJ1-1; TRBD1 matches 10 bases. Germline V CDR1 and CDR2: MGHDK, SYGVNS. V shed 11 bases, J shed 0 bases, and the junction held 15 bases outside the gene matches. CDR3 length: 17 residues. Here the CDR3 reads CAPHPQGQGPLNTEAFF. The CDR3 DNA reads TGTGCCCCCCACCCCCAGGGACAGGGGCCCCTGAACACTGAAGCTTTCTTT.

This rearrangement joins TRBV4-3 to TRBJ1-1; maybe TRBD1 (6 bases). V lost 4 bases and J 5 bases, leaving 11 bases between the germline ends. CDR3 size: 13 residues. Germline lookup yields CDR1 LGHNA and CDR2 YSLEER. The CDR3 bases are TGCGCCAGCAGCCTCCTCCAGGGGACTGAAGCTTTCTTT. It specifies CASSLLQGTEAFF.

The chain links TRBV9 to TRBJ1-1; D perhaps matches TRBD1 (6 bases). Germline CDR1 SGDLS, CDR2 YYNGEE. Trimming took 3 bases from V and 2 from J, leaving 8 bases between them. The CDR3 length is 13 residues. The CDR3 DNA reads TGTGCCAGCAGCGCGGACAGCAACACTGAAGCTTTCTTT. The encoded protein is CASSADSNTEAFF.

This clone was seen a handful of times. This chain connects TRBV4-2 to TRBJ1-2; D not certain. Trimming took 0 bases from V and 2 from J, leaving 7 bases between them. The CDR3 is made up of 14 amino acids. The V gene's germline CDR1 is LGHNA and CDR2 YNFKEQ. The CDR3 nucleotides are TGTGCCAGCAGCCAAGAGTGGCTGAACTATGGCTACACCTTC. Amino acids: CASSQEWLNYGYTF.

This sequence joins TRBV9 and TRBJ2-7, with 7 bases aligning to TRBD1. The CDR3 runs 14 residues. Germline V gene lookup returns CDR1 SGDLS and CDR2 YYNGEE. With 3 bases clipped from V and 4 bases from J, the junction kept 7 bases outside the gene matches. DNA of the CDR3: TGTGCCAGCAGCGGCCGGGACAGTGTTTACGAGCAGTACTTC. This gives the protein CASSGRDSVYEQYF.

The chain couples TRBV28 to TRBJ1-2, with unresolved D. The V end lost 7 bases, the J end lost 2 bases, and 14 bases lay between the germline ends. The CDR3 totals 14 residues. The V gene's germline CDR1 is MDHEN and CDR2 SYDVKM. CDR3 sequence: CASNQERENYGYTF. The DNA for the CDR3 is TGTGCCAGCAATCAGGAAAGGGAGAACTATGGCTACACCTTC.

The gene calls are TRBV19 and TRBJ2-1; TRBD1 might be the D (5 bases). The length of the CDR3 is 15 residues. The germline CDR1 and CDR2 sequences are LNHDA and SQIVND (reference sequence). V lost 1 base and J lost 1, with 8 bases in between. CDR3 region: CASSIAGISYNEQFF. The CDR3 DNA sequence: TGTGCCAGTAGTATAGCAGGGATTTCCTACAATGAGCAGTTCTTC.

The chain couples TRBV18 to TRBJ1-1, with 12 positions matching TRBD1. The CDR3 extends over 14 amino acids. Losses at the gene ends were 2 bases for V and 8 bases for J; bases not matched to a gene: 3. Germline CDR1 KGHSH, CDR2 LQKENI. CDR3 region: CASSPGTGGVEAFF. The CDR3 DNA reads TGTGCCAGCTCACCAGGGACAGGGGGCGTAGAAGCTTTCTTT.

The V gene is TRBV6-5, the J gene TRBJ2-7; possible D gene TRBD2, 6 bases. CDR3 length: 14 amino acids. The V gene's germline CDR1 is MNHEY and CDR2 SVGAGI. V dropped 8 bases and J dropped 3 bases, with 17 bases sitting between them. The CDR3 sequence: CASRRAERGYEQYF. In DNA, the CDR3 is TGTGCCAGCCGGAGGGCTGAGAGAGGCTACGAGCAGTACTTC.

This chain's CDR3 is CSARPGEWETQYF. For the CDR3, the DNA is TGCAGCGCCAGGCCTGGGGAGTGGGAGACCCAGTACTTC. The V gene is TRBV29-1, the J gene TRBJ2-5; weak D call: TRBD2 (5 bases). The CDR3 totals 13 residues. Germline V lookup: CDR1 SQVTM, CDR2 ANQGSEA. Trimming stripped 7 bases from V and 5 bases from J, with 17 bases between.

J is TRBJ2-7 and V is TRBV19; TRBD2 might be the D (6 bases). Germline values: CDR1 LNHDA, CDR2 SQIVND (reference sequence). V lost 4 bases and J 2 bases, leaving 21 bases between the germline ends. The CDR3 runs 17 residues. In nucleotides, the CDR3 is TGTGCCAGTAGTACCCTACCCTGGGACTCCTGGGCCTACGAGCAGTACTTC. Amino acid sequence: CASSTLPWDSWAYEQYF.

The chain combines TRBV6-5 with TRBJ2-1; weak D call: TRBD2 (5 bases). This CDR3 spans 16 amino acids. V lost 2 bases, J lost 5 bases, and 16 bases lay in between. Germline CDR1 reads MNHEY; CDR2 reads SVGAGI. The CDR3 is CASSYTPPGSHNEQFF. CDR3 DNA: TGTGCCAGCAGTTACACGCCGCCGGGGTCGCACAATGAGCAGTTCTTC.

V gene TRBV18 combines with J gene TRBJ2-7, with TRBD1 as a possible D gene (6 bases). V lost 3 bases, J lost 2 bases, and 11 bases lay in between. CDR1 KGHSH and CDR2 LQKENI come from the germline V gene. CDR3 length: 14 residues. CDR3 protein: CASSPEDRAYEQYF. The CDR3 DNA reads TGTGCCAGCTCACCGGAGGACAGAGCCTACGAGCAGTACTTC.

This clone was seen only a few times. The V call is TRBV5-5, the J call TRBJ1-4; D gene uncertain. The CDR3 has 14 residues. With 4 bases removed from V and 2 bases from J, the gap between germline ends came to 9 bases. The V gene's germline CDR1 is SGHKS and CDR2 YYEKEE (reference sequence). The CDR3 nucleotides read TGTGCCAGCAGCCTGGCGGGGACTAATGAAAAACTGTTTTTT. This sequence encodes CASSLAGTNEKLFF.

The chain has TRBV4-2 and TRBJ2-7, with 8 bases lining up with TRBD2. Losses at the gene ends were 1 base for V and 3 bases for J; bases not matched to a gene: 8. The CDR3 contains 16 residues. The germline CDR1 and CDR2 sequences are LGHNA and YNFKEQ. The CDR3 loop is CASSQVRAGAGYEQYF. CDR3 sequence (DNA): TGTGCCAGCAGCCAAGTACGAGCGGGGGCAGGCTACGAGCAGTACTTC.

This clone was recorded a few times. This same CDR3 is encoded by further DNA sequences in the sample. The J gene is TRBJ2-7, the V gene TRBV9; 11 positions match TRBD2. Germline loops: CDR1 SGDLS, CDR2 YYNGEE. Germline trimming cut 0 bases from V and 4 bases from J; bases unmatched to any gene: 0. The CDR3 has 14 residues. The CDR3 here is CASSVGLAGYEQYF. In nucleotides, the CDR3 is TGTGCCAGCAGCGTAGGACTAGCGGGATACGAGCAGTACTTC.

The V and J genes are TRBV5-8 and TRBJ2-2; D is perhaps TRBD2 (5 bases). The CDR3 is made up of 13 amino acids. Germline CDR1 SGHTS, CDR2 YDEGEE. The V and J ends lost 4 bases and 6 bases respectively, with 10 bases between them. The CDR3: CASSTGLSGELFF. CDR3 nucleotides: TGTGCCAGCAGCACCGGACTTTCCGGGGAGCTGTTTTTT.

This clone appeared a single time. V is TRBV2 and J is TRBJ1-2; TRBD1 might be the D (5 bases). CDR1 and CDR2 (germline): SNHLY, FYNNEI. There are 14 residues in the CDR3. V dropped 4 bases and J dropped 3 bases, with 12 bases sitting between them. In nucleotides, the CDR3 is TGTGCCAGCAGTGGAGACATAGGGGACTATGGCTACACCTTC. It codes for CASSGDIGDYGYTF.